This TCR beta chain was sequenced during a study of CD8 T cells in Susac syndrome. Findings and caveats of the study: Acknowledgment was made by the study that its TCR sequencing and HLA analysis involved a relatively small number of individuals.

This clonotype was found a few times. Antigen unknown. Random hexamers were used to reverse transcribe the RNA input (roughly 0.5 to 1 ug). It was immunoSEQ multiplex PCR that amplified TCR beta CDR3 across 54 Vbeta and 13 Jbeta. TCRdb recomputed calls from the immunoSEQ multiplex PCR reads with MiXCR, one row per CDR3 protein. This sample yields roughly 330,000 distinct CDR3 sequences, of which just over 90% are seen a single time; over 0.065% belongs to the top ten. The CDR3 has 13 residues. Trimming removed 0 bases from V and 6 bases from J, with 7 bases in between. Germline CDR1 and CDR2: SGDLS and YYNGEE. Sequencing targeted TCR beta in T cells from blood (CD8+ and CD4+).

Sequenced: CD4+ T cells from PBMCs. The origin of this receptor is a human donor with multiple sclerosis. The chain combines TRBV9 with TRBJ1-5; no clear D. CDR3 nucleotide sequence: TGTGCCAGCAGCGTAGGGGGAGTTCAGCCCCAGCATTTT. This codes for CASSVGGVQPQHF.